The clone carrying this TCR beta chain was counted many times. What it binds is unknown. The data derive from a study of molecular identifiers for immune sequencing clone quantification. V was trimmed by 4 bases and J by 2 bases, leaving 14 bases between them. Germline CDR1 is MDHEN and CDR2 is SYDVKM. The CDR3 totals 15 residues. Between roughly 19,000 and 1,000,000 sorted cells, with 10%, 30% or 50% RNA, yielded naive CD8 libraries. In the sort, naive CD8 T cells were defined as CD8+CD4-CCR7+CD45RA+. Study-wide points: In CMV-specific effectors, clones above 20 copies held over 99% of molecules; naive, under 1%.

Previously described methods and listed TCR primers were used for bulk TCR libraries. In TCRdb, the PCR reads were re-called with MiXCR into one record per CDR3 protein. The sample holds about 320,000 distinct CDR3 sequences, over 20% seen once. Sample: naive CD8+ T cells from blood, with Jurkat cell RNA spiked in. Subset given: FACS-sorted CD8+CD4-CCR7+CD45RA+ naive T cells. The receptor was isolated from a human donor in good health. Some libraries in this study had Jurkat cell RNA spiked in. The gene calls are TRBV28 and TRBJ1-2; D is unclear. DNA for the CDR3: TGTGCCAGCAGTTACGGGAATCTGGCGAACTATGGCTACACCTTC. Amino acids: CASSYGNLANYGYTF.